Sequencing of this TCR beta chain was carried out in a study of OX40 agonist ivuxolimab in advanced cancers. The CDR3 is made up of 14 amino acids. Germline V lookup: CDR1 SEHNR, CDR2 FQNEAQ (reference sequence). Trimming cost V 3 bases and J 0 bases, with 9 bases left between them. Sequencing was performed with immunoSEQ multiplex PCR; in TCRdb, only in-frame clones are kept and a portion is missing. The sample lists under 45,000 clones, around three quarters seen once, with less than 5% in the top ten. The cohort excluded patients with autoimmune disease history or systemic immunosuppression. The timepoints at which blood was sampled were baseline, cycle 4 day 1, and cycle 7 day 1. This clone was picked up a small number of times. Its antigen remains unknown. Study-wide findings and caveats: The authors did not determine the antigen specificity of the expanded peripheral T cells. Averaging showed that CD8+ T cells had more expanded clones than CD4+ did.

Sample: CD4+ or CD8+ T cells sorted from blood, taken in a trial of the OX40 agonist ivuxolimab. The receptor was derived from an adult with an advanced solid tumor such as melanoma, head and neck, liver or kidney cancer. The chain carries TRBV7-9 and TRBJ2-7, with unresolved D. CDR3 sequence: CASSFGQDSYEQYF. CDR3 bases: TGTGCCAGCAGCTTCGGCCAAGACTCCTACGAGCAGTACTTC.